These 18 T cell receptor beta chains were sequenced from one sample in a study of CD8+CD57+ T cells in acquired aplastic anemia. Both TCR beta VDJ combination and CDR3 sequence profiling were carried out. Genomic DNA was the template for this profiling. TCRdb re-called the reads with MiXCR, one entry per CDR3 protein. The sample contains around 190,000 distinct CDR3 sequences, less than 65% of which appear only once. Sequencing input: sorted CD4+, CD8+, or CD8+CD57+ T cells (not recorded which) from PBMCs. The origin of the receptors is a human donor in good health, serving as a control.

This chain uses TRBV6-1 with TRBJ2-7; no reliable D call. Trimming cost V 6 bases and J 1 base, with 4 bases left between them. The CDR3 extends over 11 amino acids. CDR1 is MNHNS, CDR2 SASEGT, per germline. CDR3 in amino acids: CASRTSYEQYF. The CDR3 DNA is TGTGCCAGCAGAACTTCCTACGAGCAGTACTTC.

The chain recombines TRBV11-2 with TRBJ2-3, with D uncertain. Trimming took 5 bases from V and 9 from J, leaving 9 bases between them. The germline CDR1 and CDR2 sequences are SGHAT and FQNNGV. This CDR3 region has 11 residues. DNA for the CDR3: TGTGCCAGCAGCCCTGGACCCACGCAGTATTTT. It specifies CASSPGPTQYF.

The gene calls are TRBV5-1 and TRBJ2-7, with D tentatively TRBD1 (6 bases). Looked up from germline, CDR1 is SGHRS and CDR2 is YFSETQ. CDR3 length equals 13 residues. Between the trimmed V and J ends, which lost 4 bases and 5 bases, there was a span of 13 bases. This chain's CDR3 is CASSVQGEHEQYF. The CDR3 nucleotides read TGCGCCAGCAGCGTACAGGGAGAGCACGAGCAGTACTTC. Full variable domain (missing parts from reference TRBV5-1 and TRBJ2-7): KAGVTQTPRYLIKTRGQQVTLSCSPISGHRSVSWYQQTPGQGLQFLFEYFSETQRNKGNFPGRFSGRQFSNSRSEMNVSTLELGDSALYLCASSVQGEHEQYFGPGTRLTVT.

This chain connects TRBV15 to TRBJ2-7; TRBD1 is a possible D gene (5 bases). This CDR3 contains 14 residues. Between the trimmed V and J ends, which lost 1 base and 5 bases, there was a span of 12 bases. From germline, CDR1 is LNHNV and CDR2 YYDKDF (reference sequence). The CDR3 DNA follows: TGTGCCACCAGCAGAGCCCAGGGTTTTCACGAGCAGTACTTC. It translates to CATSRAQGFHEQYF.

The chain is built from TRBV7-8 and TRBJ2-7, with D possibly being TRBD2 (6 bases). Per germline, CDR1 SGHVS and CDR2 FQNEAQ. The CDR3 runs 14 residues. Trimming cost V 3 bases and J 3 bases, with 12 bases left between them. This CDR3 reads CASSLGGRSYEQYF. DNA of the CDR3: TGTGCCAGCAGCTTGGGGGGACGGAGCTACGAGCAGTACTTC.

The chain employs TRBV2 and TRBJ2-7; the D gene is possibly TRBD1 (6 bases). Trimming pared 6 bases from V and 2 bases from J, leaving 14 bases between. The CDR3 is made up of 14 amino acids. Germline assignment: CDR1 SNHLY and CDR2 FYNNEI. CDR3 sequence: CASSETGVTYEQYF. CDR3 nucleotides: TGTGCCAGCAGCGAGACAGGCGTAACCTACGAGCAGTACTTC.

In its sample, this clonotype was seen many times. The chain couples TRBV4-2 to TRBJ2-2; no firm D call. From germline, CDR1 is LGHNA and CDR2 YNFKEQ. This CDR3 has 14 amino acids. V was trimmed by 2 bases and J by 5 bases, leaving 9 bases between them. In DNA, the CDR3 is TGTGCCAGCAGCCAACCCGGTGGAACCGGGGAGCTGTTTTTT. Its protein is CASSQPGGTGELFF.

V gene TRBV19 combines with J gene TRBJ2-7, with 8 bases lining up with TRBD1. V lost 4 bases, J lost 0 bases, and 23 bases stayed unmatched. The CDR3 is 21 residues long. Germline CDR1 and CDR2: LNHDA and SQIVND (reference sequence). CDR3 amino acids: CASSRDRIPRTALASSYEQYF. CDR3 bases: TGTGCCAGTAGTAGGGACAGGATCCCCAGGACGGCGTTGGCCTCCTCCTACGAGCAGTACTTC.

This chain links TRBV24-1 with TRBJ2-1, with 8 positions matching TRBD2. V lost 7 bases, J lost 8 bases, and 6 bases stayed unmatched. Germline V gene data show CDR1 as KGHDR and CDR2 as SFDVKD. This CDR3 is built from 13 residues. The CDR3 region has the DNA TGTGCCACCAGGCGAGCGGGAGTCGATGAGCAGTTCTTC. Protein: CATRRAGVDEQFF.

Turning to this clonotype: This likely comes from a read error, as the CDR3 has no conserved phenylalanine or tryptophan at its end. Because the CDR3's place on the DNA is in doubt, the DNA is left out and the CDR3 is given as listed by TCRdb. The V call is TRBV19, the J call TRBJ2-3. The CDR3 totals 13 residues, both ends included. Germline V gene lookup returns CDR1 LNHDA and CDR2 SQIVND (reference sequence). This CDR3 reads CASSYTFTDTRYL.

V is TRBV20-1 and J is TRBJ2-7; 10 bases line up with TRBD2. V shed 3 bases and J 2 bases; nucleotides not matched to a gene: 7. From germline, CDR1 is DFQATT and CDR2 SNEGSKA (reference sequence). The CDR3 is 15 residues long. The CDR3 region is CSASPLAGGTYEQYF. Written as DNA, the CDR3 is TGCAGTGCTAGCCCCTTAGCGGGGGGAACCTACGAGCAGTACTTC.

There are many counts of this clonotype. This sequence joins TRBV6-2 or TRBV6-3 and TRBJ1-6; 8 bases match TRBD1. The V gene end was trimmed by 5 bases and the J gene end by 5 bases; junction bases not matched to a gene: 11. From germline, CDR1 is MNHEY and CDR2 SVGEGT. This CDR3 is built from 17 residues. The CDR3 here is CASSEDRVRRHNSPLHF. DNA of the CDR3: TGTGCCAGCAGTGAGGACAGGGTACGACGGCATAATTCACCCCTCCACTTT.

This clonotype was counted at least ten times. The genes are TRBV7-8 and TRBJ1-4; a weak D match, TRBD1 (5 bases). The CDR3 runs to 15 residues. Germline assignment: CDR1 SGHVS and CDR2 FQNEAQ. Trimming removed 5 bases from V and 5 bases from J, with 15 bases in between. The CDR3 DNA sequence: TGTGCCAGCAGCCCTCGAGACAGCTTAAATGAAAAACTGTTTTTT. This codes for CASSPRDSLNEKLFF.

The V call is TRBV7-6, the J call TRBJ2-7, with TRBD2 matching 8 bases. Unmatched junction bases numbered 4, after V lost 2 bases and J lost 4 bases. Germline CDR1 and CDR2: SGHVS and FNYEAQ. The CDR3 loop spans 14 amino acids. The CDR3 reads CASSLYGGGYEQYF. The CDR3 DNA reads as TGTGCCAGCAGCTTATACGGCGGGGGGTACGAGCAGTACTTC.

This sequence joins TRBV5-1 and TRBJ1-6, with 8 bases fitting TRBD1. V dropped 4 bases and J dropped 8; count of bases not matched to a gene: 5. The CDR3 consists of 14 residues. Germline V gene data show CDR1 as SGHRS and CDR2 as YFSETQ. The CDR3 protein is CASSGGQDYSPLHF. In nucleotides, the CDR3 is TGCGCCAGCAGCGGGGGACAGGATTATTCACCCCTCCACTTT.

In its sample, this clonotype was seen many times. The J gene is TRBJ2-7, the V gene TRBV6-5; TRBD1 aligns across 8 bases. With 6 bases clipped from V and 0 bases from J, the junction kept 4 bases outside the gene matches. The CDR3 contains 14 residues. The germline V gene has CDR1 MNHEY and CDR2 SVGAGI. The chain's CDR3 is CASRRGQGSYEQYF. CDR3 in DNA: TGTGCCAGCAGACGAGGACAGGGCTCCTACGAGCAGTACTTC.

This clonotype was found once. The V and J genes are TRBV20-1 and TRBJ1-2, with unresolved D. Germline CDR1 and CDR2: DFQATT and SNEGSKA (reference sequence). Trimming left V 0 bases short and J 3 bases short, with 11 bases between. This CDR3 has 14 residues. The CDR3 protein is CSARDLNTYYGYTF. CDR3 coding DNA: TGCAGTGCTAGAGACCTAAACACCTACTATGGCTACACCTTC.

V gene TRBV6-1 combines with J gene TRBJ1-5; TRBD1 aligns across 9 bases. Trimming removed 5 bases from V and 4 bases from J; junction bases left unmatched: 9. The germline V gene encodes CDR1 MNHNS and CDR2 SASEGT. The CDR3 runs 16 residues. As DNA, the CDR3 is TGTGCCAGCAGTTACCCCCGGGACAGGGTAAATCAGCCCCAGCATTTT. Its translation is CASSYPRDRVNQPQHF.